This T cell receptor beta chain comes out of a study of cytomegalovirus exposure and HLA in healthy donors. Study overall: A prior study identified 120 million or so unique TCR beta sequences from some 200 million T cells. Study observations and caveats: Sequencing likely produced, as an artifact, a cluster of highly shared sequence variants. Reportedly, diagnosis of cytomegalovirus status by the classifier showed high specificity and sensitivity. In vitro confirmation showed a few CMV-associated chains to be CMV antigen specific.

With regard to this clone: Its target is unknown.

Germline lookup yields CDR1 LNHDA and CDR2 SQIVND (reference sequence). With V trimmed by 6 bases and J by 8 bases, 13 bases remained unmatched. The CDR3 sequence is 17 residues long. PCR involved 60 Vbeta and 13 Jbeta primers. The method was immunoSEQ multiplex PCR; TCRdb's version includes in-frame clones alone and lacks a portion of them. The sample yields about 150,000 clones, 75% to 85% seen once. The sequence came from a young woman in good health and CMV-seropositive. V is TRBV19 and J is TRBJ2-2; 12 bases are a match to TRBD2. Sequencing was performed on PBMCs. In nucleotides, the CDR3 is TGTGCCAGTAGCCCCTTGACTAGCGGGAGACCAGATGGGGAGCTGTTTTTT. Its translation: CASSPLTSGRPDGELFF.